This T cell receptor (beta chain) was captured in a study of OX40 agonist ivuxolimab in advanced cancers. Study-level information: Ivuxolimab was delivered to patients intravenously every 2 weeks at doses spanning 0.01 to 10 mg/kg. Prior checkpoint blockade (anti-PD-1, anti-PD-L1 or anti-CTLA-4) was permitted; around 39% had it.

The CDR3 has 11 residues. V dropped 2 bases and J dropped 5 bases, with 4 bases sitting between them. The protocol was immunoSEQ multiplex PCR, while the TCRdb copy is restricted to in-frame clones and leaves out a portion. The table has around 80,000 clones, around nine tenths seen once. The chain couples TRBV23-1 to TRBJ2-7; D unclear. TRBV23-1 is an open reading frame whose function is uncertain. This sequence was found in an adult with an advanced solid tumor such as melanoma, head and neck, liver or kidney cancer. The sequenced sample was CD4+ or CD8+ T cells sorted from blood, obtained in a trial of the OX40 agonist ivuxolimab. CDR3 coding DNA: TGCGCCAGCAGTCAAAGGGACGAGCAGTACTTC. It yields the protein CASSQRDEQYF.